Described below is a single T cell receptor (beta chain) sequence and its context. V shed 0 bases and J shed 6 bases, with 15 bases lying between them. Germline V gives CDR1 SGHVT, CDR2 SQSDAQ. This CDR3 region has 16 residues. Data came from immunoSEQ multiplex PCR; TCRdb stores just in-frame clones and leaves some out. The table records approximately 100,000 clones, about nine tenths of them present only once. The sample is drawn from a study of control samples from healthy donors and cancer patients. The TCR sequence derives from a human donor in good health. The donor label of this sample is uncertain. The sequenced sample consisted of blood. This chain connects TRBV7-4 to TRBJ2-1, with D unresolved. The DNA for the CDR3 is TGTGCCAGCAGCTTAGCCGAGAAATACATAGTCAATGAGCAGTTCTTC. Its protein is CASSLAEKYIVNEQFF. The variable domain in full, completed from reference TRBV7-4 and TRBJ2-1, reads GAGVSQSPRYKVAKRGRDVALRCDSISGHVTLYWYRQTLGQGSEVLTYSQSDAQRDKSGRPSGRFSAERPERSVSTLKIQRTEQGDSAVYLCASSLAEKYIVNEQFFGPGTRLTVL.